These 18 T cell receptor beta chains were sequenced from one sample in a study of T-cell memory formation after mild COVID-19. Each CDR3 protein gets one entry after TCRdb re-called the 5' RACE reads with MiXCR. In the table there are more than 110,000 distinct CDR3 sequences, 20% to 25% of which are singletons. Sequencing was carried out using PBMCs or a T cell subset sorted from them (not recorded which). The receptor source for this set is an adult woman who had mild COVID-19 (a few samples of this study predate the infection). Cell type and time point are not known.

The V gene is TRBV7-9, the J gene TRBJ2-1, with D perhaps TRBD1 or TRBD2 (5 bases each). Germline V lookup: CDR1 SEHNR, CDR2 FQNEAQ (reference sequence). The CDR3 is made up of 12 amino acids. Trimming pared 7 bases from V and 4 bases from J, leaving 8 bases between. The CDR3 region is CASTEGYNEQFF. The DNA of the CDR3 is TGTGCCAGCACCGAGGGGTACAATGAGCAGTTCTTC.

There are a few counts of this clonotype. The genes are TRBV24-1 and TRBJ2-2; D is unresolved. CDR3 size: 14 residues. V was shortened by 10 bases and J by 0 bases, with 11 bases between the two germline ends. Germline lookup yields CDR1 KGHDR and CDR2 SFDVKD. DNA for the CDR3: TGTGCCACAGCCGAGACAACGAACACCGGGGAGCTGTTTTTT. Protein sequence: CATAETTNTGELFF.

This rearrangement joins TRBV20-1 to TRBJ2-1, with D unclear. Germline V CDR1 and CDR2: DFQATT, SNEGSKA (reference sequence). The CDR3 has 16 amino acids. The V end was cut by 1 base, the J end by 0 bases, with 13 bases between. This CDR3 reads CSARGAAASSYNEQFF. In DNA form, the CDR3 reads TGCAGTGCTAGAGGGGCGGCCGCCAGCTCCTACAATGAGCAGTTCTTC.

This clonotype was counted only a few times. This sequence joins TRBV6-5 and TRBJ1-2; D ambiguous. From germline, CDR1 is MNHEY and CDR2 SVGAGI. Trimming cost V 2 bases and J 6 bases, with 19 bases left between them. This CDR3 region has 16 residues. Written as DNA, the CDR3 is TGTGCCAGCAGTTACGTTGGGCCCCTCACGGAAAATGGCTACACCTTC. This gives the protein CASSYVGPLTENGYTF.

This sequence joins TRBV2 and TRBJ1-1, with TRBD1 matching 10 bases. CDR3 size: 16 residues. V lost 2 bases and J lost 1; bases outside the gene matches: 4. Germline values: CDR1 SNHLY, CDR2 FYNNEI. DNA for the CDR3: TGTGCCAGCAGTGAACTAGGGACAGGGGAGAACACTGAAGCTTTCTTT. Translated: CASSELGTGENTEAFF.

CDR3 region: CAIPGQGFIEAFF. CDR3 nucleotides: TGTGCCATTCCGGGACAGGGGTTTATTGAAGCTTTCTTT. V and J are TRBV7-3 and TRBJ1-1; 10 positions agree with TRBD1. Unmatched junction bases numbered 9, after V lost 10 bases and J lost 7 bases. CDR1 and CDR2 from the germline V gene are SGHTA and FQGTGA. The CDR3 loop spans 13 amino acids.

This clonotype has a handful of counts. The genes are TRBV20-1 and TRBJ2-1; D is ambiguous. The CDR3 runs 16 residues. Germline V gives CDR1 DFQATT, CDR2 SNEGSKA (reference sequence). V lost 0 bases and J 1 base, leaving 13 bases between the germline ends. CDR3 coding DNA: TGCAGTGCTAGAGATCCTGTTAGAACTTCCTACAATGAGCAGTTCTTC. Translation: CSARDPVRTSYNEQFF.

The chain recombines TRBV29-1 with TRBJ2-7; 7 bases map to TRBD1. J was trimmed by 2 bases and V by 0 bases; bases with no gene match: 13. In germline, CDR1 is SQVTM, CDR2 ANQGSEA. The CDR3 runs to 17 residues. CDR3 region: CSVEDWGKTGDPYEQYF. The CDR3, as DNA: TGCAGCGTTGAAGACTGGGGGAAAACAGGGGACCCCTACGAGCAGTACTTC.

The gene calls are TRBV29-1 and TRBJ1-5; possible D gene TRBD1, 6 bases. CDR1 is SQVTM and CDR2 is ANQGSEA in the germline V gene. The CDR3 has 13 residues. Trimming took off 4 bases at V and 7 bases at J, with 14 bases between the two ends. CDR3 loop: CSVGTGLNQPQHF. In DNA, the CDR3 is TGCAGCGTTGGAACAGGGTTAAACCAGCCCCAGCATTTT.

The table lists this clonotype with many counts. The rearrangement links TRBV24-1 to TRBJ2-1, with 10 positions matching TRBD2. CDR1 is KGHDR and CDR2 is SFDVKD in the germline V gene. V was pared by 3 bases and J by 0 bases, with 10 bases of the junction left unmatched. The CDR3 is 19 residues long. CDR3 nucleotide sequence: TGTGCCACCAGTGATCCGGTGCGGGGGACTAGCGACTCCTACAATGAGCAGTTCTTC. It specifies CATSDPVRGTSDSYNEQFF.

This chain joins TRBV2 and TRBJ2-7; no definite D call. The CDR3 sequence is 13 residues long. Germline-derived CDR1 and CDR2 are SNHLY and FYNNEI. The V end lost 0 bases, the J end lost 3 bases, and 6 bases lay between the germline ends. CDR3 residues: CASSEAYSYEQYF. The CDR3 nucleotides read TGTGCCAGCAGTGAAGCCTACAGCTACGAGCAGTACTTC.

The V gene is TRBV29-1, the J gene TRBJ1-1; a possible D gene is TRBD1 (5 bases). The CDR3 contains 18 residues. V was trimmed by 3 bases and J by 5 bases, leaving 28 bases between them. CDR1 and CDR2 (germline): SQVTM, ANQGSEA. The CDR3 nucleotides are TGCAGCGTTGATTACGGGGTGATAGGGGTCTCCGGGGGGACTGAAGCTTTCTTT. Amino acid sequence: CSVDYGVIGVSGGTEAFF.

The sample holds one count of this clonotype. The chain is built from TRBV5-1 and TRBJ2-3; the D gene is possibly TRBD2 (5 bases). V lost 1 base to trimming and J lost 4 bases, with 19 bases between them. Per germline, CDR1 SGHRS and CDR2 YFSETQ. This CDR3 contains 17 residues. The CDR3 region has the DNA TGCGCCAGCAGCTTGCGGGATTCCCTTGCCGGCCCAGATACGCAGTATTTT. It specifies CASSLRDSLAGPDTQYF.

The V and J genes are TRBV27 and TRBJ1-2; 8 nucleotides align to TRBD1. The J segment lost 8 bases and the V segment lost 2 bases, leaving 7 bases of the junction unmatched. The CDR3 has 14 amino acids. Germline-derived CDR1 and CDR2 are MNHEY and SMNVEV (reference sequence). CDR3 in DNA: TGTGCCAGCAGTTTAGCCCCGACAGGGGTCGGCTACACCTTC. Translating it yields CASSLAPTGVGYTF.

The V and J genes are TRBV20-1 and TRBJ2-5, with TRBD2 matching over 14 bases. The CDR3 length is 14 residues. Germline V gene sequence: CDR1 DFQATT, CDR2 SNEGSKA (reference sequence). V shed 5 bases, J shed 3 bases, and the junction held 2 bases outside the gene matches. The CDR3, as DNA: TGCAGTGCTGAGGGACTAGCGGGGGAAGAGACCCAGTACTTC. The encoded protein is CSAEGLAGEETQYF.

In this sample, this clonotype turned up a few times. V is TRBV4-1 and J is TRBJ1-6; 7 bases are shared with TRBD1. V gave up 1 base and J gave up 7 bases; unmatched junction bases: 13. This CDR3 region has 18 residues. CDR1 and CDR2 (germline): MGHRA, YSYEKL. CDR3 protein: CASSQVPAGGRRNSPLHF. The DNA of the CDR3 is TGCGCCAGCAGCCAAGTCCCAGCAGGGGGTCGAAGGAATTCACCCCTCCACTTT.

The genes are TRBV6-2 or TRBV6-3 and TRBJ2-5; D ambiguous. V was cut by 2 bases and J by 4 bases, with 8 bases left in between. Germline CDR1 is MNHEY and CDR2 is SVGEGT. This CDR3 is 13 amino acids long. CDR3 DNA: TGTGCCAGCAGTTACACAGAAATAGAGACCCAGTACTTC. Its protein product is CASSYTEIETQYF.

This clonotype turned up a few times. The genes are TRBV5-6 and TRBJ2-5, with 7 bases lining up with TRBD1. This CDR3 is 16 amino acids long. Germline CDR1 SGHDT, CDR2 YYEEEE. V shed 2 bases, J shed 0 bases, and the junction held 7 bases outside the gene matches. CDR3 sequence: CASSFGLGQYQETQYF. The DNA of the CDR3 is TGTGCCAGCAGCTTTGGTCTGGGACAGTACCAAGAGACCCAGTACTTC.